The 2 T cell receptor beta chains listed next were all sequenced from one sample in a study of cytomegalovirus exposure and HLA in healthy donors. The PCR ran on 60 Vbeta and 13 Jbeta primers. Measured with immunoSEQ multiplex PCR; TCRdb has only the in-frame clones, and not every one. Recorded for this sample: over 100,000 clones. Sequencing was done on a sample of PBMCs. All receptors derive from a man aged 35 to 55 in good health and CMV-seropositive.

V and J are TRBV2 and TRBJ1-6; 8 bases are a match to TRBD1. Germline CDR1 SNHLY, CDR2 FYNNEI. Trimming at V came to 4 bases and at J to 6 bases, leaving 11 bases not matched to a gene. The CDR3 is 17 residues long. Written as DNA, the CDR3 is TGTGCCAGCAGTGGGGGGACAGGTGGGGGGTCTAATTCACCCCTCCACTTT. This translates into CASSGGTGGGSNSPLHF.

The chain employs TRBV7-9 and TRBJ2-2; D not resolved. CDR3 size: 14 residues. Trimming pared 8 bases from V and 2 bases from J, leaving 12 bases between. Per the germline V gene, CDR1 is SEHNR and CDR2 is FQNEAQ (reference sequence). The CDR3 is CASWQEGNTGELFF. In DNA, the CDR3 is TGTGCCAGCTGGCAGGAAGGCAACACCGGGGAGCTGTTTTTT.